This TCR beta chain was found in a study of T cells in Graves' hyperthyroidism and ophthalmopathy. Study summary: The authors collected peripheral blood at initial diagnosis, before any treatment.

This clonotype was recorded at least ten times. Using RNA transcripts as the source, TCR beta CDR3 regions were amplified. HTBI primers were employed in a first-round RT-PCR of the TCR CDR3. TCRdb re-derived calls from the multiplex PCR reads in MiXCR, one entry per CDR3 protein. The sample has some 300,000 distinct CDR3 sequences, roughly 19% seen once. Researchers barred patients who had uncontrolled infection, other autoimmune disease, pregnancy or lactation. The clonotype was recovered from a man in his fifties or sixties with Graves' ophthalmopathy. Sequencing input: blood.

DNA for the CDR3: TGTGCCAGCAGCCCGACAAGCTTCGACAATCAGCCCCAGCATTTT. Its translation is CASSPTSFDNQPQHF. The chain joins TRBV2 to TRBJ1-5; D ambiguous. The V gene's germline CDR1 is SNHLY and CDR2 FYNNEI. V was shortened by 6 bases and J by 3 bases, with 15 bases between the two germline ends. CDR3 size: 15 residues.